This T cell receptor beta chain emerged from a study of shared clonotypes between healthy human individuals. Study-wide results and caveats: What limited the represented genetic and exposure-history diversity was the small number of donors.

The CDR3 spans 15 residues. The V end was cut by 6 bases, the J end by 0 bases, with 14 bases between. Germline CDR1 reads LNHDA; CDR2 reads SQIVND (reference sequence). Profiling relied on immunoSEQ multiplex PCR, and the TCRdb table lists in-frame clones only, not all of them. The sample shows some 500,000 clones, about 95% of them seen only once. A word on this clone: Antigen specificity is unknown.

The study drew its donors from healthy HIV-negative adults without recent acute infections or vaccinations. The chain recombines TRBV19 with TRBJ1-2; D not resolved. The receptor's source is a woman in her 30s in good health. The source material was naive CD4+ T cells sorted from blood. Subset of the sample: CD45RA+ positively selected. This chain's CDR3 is CASRTRTETNYGYTF. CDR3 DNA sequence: TGTGCCAGTAGGACAAGGACGGAAACTAACTATGGCTACACCTTC. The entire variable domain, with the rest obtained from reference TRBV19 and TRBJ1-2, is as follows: DGGITQSPKYLFRKEGQNVTLSCEQNLNHDAMYWYRQDPGQGLRLIYYSQIVNDFQKGDIAEGYSVSREKKESFPLTVTSAQKNPTAFYLCASRTRTETNYGYTFGSGTRLTVV.